The rows below give T cell receptor beta chains drawn from one sample of a study of T-cell memory formation after mild COVID-19. MiXCR, run by TCRdb on the 5' RACE reads, gives a single entry per CDR3 protein. The data hold about 140,000 distinct CDR3 sequences, with 6% to 6.5% observed a single time. The sample comprised PBMCs or a T cell subset sorted from them (not recorded which). Receptors originate from an adult woman who had mild COVID-19 (a few samples of this study predate the infection). Cell type and time point are not known. The CDR3 runs from the conserved cysteine through the conserved F or W. The order of the fields is J gene, clone size, D gene, V gene, CDR3 DNA, CDR3 protein. A D gene is named only where the DNA matches it firmly. Only part of the rows carry a size: once, few, many, or a class if the clone is expanded.

j_gene: TRBJ2-7
abundance: -
d_gene: TRBD2
v_gene: TRBV7-9
CDR3nt: TGTGCCAGCAGCTTATGGCCTAGCGGGAGCGACTACGAGCAGTACTTC
CDR3aa: CASSLWPSGSDYEQYF

j_gene: TRBJ1-4
abundance: many
d_gene: TRBD1
v_gene: TRBV7-9
CDR3nt: TGTGCCAGCAGCATCGGACAGGGAGGGAATGAAAAACTGTTTTTT
CDR3aa: CASSIGQGGNEKLFF

j_gene: TRBJ2-1
abundance: -
d_gene: TRBD2
v_gene: TRBV20-1
CDR3nt: TGCAGTGCATCGACGAGCGGGAGGGCCTTCAATGAGCAGTTCTTC
CDR3aa: CSASTSGRAFNEQFF

j_gene: TRBJ2-7
abundance: many
d_gene: -
v_gene: TRBV10-3
CDR3nt: TGTGCCATCAGAAGGACCACCTACGAGCAGTACTTC
CDR3aa: CAIRRTTYEQYF

j_gene: TRBJ2-1
abundance: few
d_gene: TRBD1
v_gene: TRBV5-1
CDR3nt: TGCGCCAGCAGCGAACCGGGACAGGCGTTTGGGAATGAGCAGTTCTTC
CDR3aa: CASSEPGQAFGNEQFF

j_gene: TRBJ1-5
abundance: -
d_gene: -
v_gene: TRBV18
CDR3nt: TGTGCCAGCTCACCATGGGATAGCAATCAGCCCCAGCATTTT
CDR3aa: CASSPWDSNQPQHF

j_gene: TRBJ1-1
abundance: many
d_gene: -
v_gene: TRBV6-5
CDR3nt: TGTGCCAGCGAGGGCCTTGATACCCACACTGAAGCTTTCTTT
CDR3aa: CASEGLDTHTEAFF

j_gene: TRBJ1-1
abundance: few
d_gene: -
v_gene: TRBV27
CDR3nt: TGTGCCAGCAGGGGGATCCGGCCAACAGACACTGAAGCTTTCTTT
CDR3aa: CASRGIRPTDTEAFF

j_gene: TRBJ2-7
abundance: many
d_gene: -
v_gene: TRBV7-3
CDR3nt: TGTGCCAGCAGCCCATCTATCGGCTACGAGCAGTACTTC
CDR3aa: CASSPSIGYEQYF

j_gene: TRBJ2-7
abundance: few
d_gene: -
v_gene: TRBV27
CDR3nt: TGTGCCAGCAGTACCCCGGGACGCACCGAGCAGTACTTC
CDR3aa: CASSTPGRTEQYF

j_gene: TRBJ1-6
abundance: few
d_gene: TRBD1
v_gene: TRBV12-3/TRBV12-4
CDR3nt: TGTGCCTGGGGGACAGGGGATTCACCCCTCCACTTT
CDR3aa: CAWGTGDSPLHF

j_gene: TRBJ2-1
abundance: -
d_gene: -
v_gene: TRBV5-1
CDR3nt: TGCGCCAGCAGCGCTCAAGCGGGCACTTACTACAATGAGCAGTTCTTC
CDR3aa: CASSAQAGTYYNEQFF

j_gene: TRBJ1-4
abundance: few
d_gene: -
v_gene: TRBV20-1
CDR3nt: TGCAGTGCTAGGAGGGGGGGAAATGAAAAACTGTTTTTT
CDR3aa: CSARRGGNEKLFF

j_gene: TRBJ1-2
abundance: many
d_gene: -
v_gene: TRBV6-5
CDR3nt: TGTGCCAGCAGTTACTCGGGACACCTCAAAGAGAAGGCCACCTTC
CDR3aa: CASSYSGHLKEKATF

j_gene: TRBJ2-6
abundance: few
d_gene: -
v_gene: TRBV7-3
CDR3nt: TGTGCCAGCTGCCTCGGGACCTCTGGGGCCAACGTCCTGACTTTC
CDR3aa: CASCLGTSGANVLTF

j_gene: TRBJ1-2
abundance: many
d_gene: -
v_gene: TRBV7-2
CDR3nt: TGTGCCAGCAGCGCCCGAGGCTATGGCTACACCTTC
CDR3aa: CASSARGYGYTF

j_gene: TRBJ2-1
abundance: few
d_gene: TRBD1
v_gene: TRBV24-1
CDR3nt: TGTGCCACCAGTGATCCACCGGGACAGGGGCAGCGGGGTTCCTACAATGAGCAGTTCTTC
CDR3aa: CATSDPPGQGQRGSYNEQFF

j_gene: TRBJ1-2
abundance: few
d_gene: -
v_gene: TRBV11-2
CDR3nt: TGTGCCAGCAGCCCCCGGACAGACTATGGCTACACCTTC
CDR3aa: CASSPRTDYGYTF

j_gene: TRBJ2-5
abundance: few
d_gene: -
v_gene: TRBV12-3/TRBV12-4
CDR3nt: TGTGCCAGCACTATTAACGCCGGGGAGACCCAGTACTTC
CDR3aa: CASTINAGETQYF

j_gene: TRBJ1-4
abundance: few
d_gene: TRBD1
v_gene: TRBV6-5
CDR3nt: TGTGCCAGCAGTTCCGGACAGGGGGTGGGGAAAAAACTGTTTTTT
CDR3aa: CASSSGQGVGKKLFF

j_gene: TRBJ1-1
abundance: few
d_gene: TRBD1
v_gene: TRBV12-3/TRBV12-4
CDR3nt: TGTGCCAGCAGGGGGACAGGGGTGAACACTGAAGCTTTCTTT
CDR3aa: CASRGTGVNTEAFF

j_gene: TRBJ1-5
abundance: many
d_gene: -
v_gene: TRBV5-6
CDR3nt: TGTGCCAGCAGCCAGGCAGGCACCAGGATCGAAAGTCAGCCCCAGCATTTT
CDR3aa: CASSQAGTRIESQPQHF

j_gene: TRBJ1-2
abundance: few
d_gene: -
v_gene: TRBV9
CDR3nt: TGTGCCAGCAGCCCCTCAGCGAAAAGGACAGACTACACCTTC
CDR3aa: CASSPSAKRTDYTF

j_gene: TRBJ1-1
abundance: -
d_gene: -
v_gene: TRBV29-1
CDR3nt: TGCAGCGTGAGGCGCACGGTAACGGTCACTGAAGCTTTCTTT
CDR3aa: CSVRRTVTVTEAFF

j_gene: TRBJ2-5
abundance: many
d_gene: -
v_gene: TRBV7-2
CDR3nt: TGTGCCAGCAGCATGAGAGAGACCCAGTACTTC
CDR3aa: CASSMRETQYF

j_gene: TRBJ1-1
abundance: few
d_gene: -
v_gene: TRBV18
CDR3nt: TGTGCCAGCTCACCAAAGGAGGACATGGTGAACACTGAAGCTTTCTTT
CDR3aa: CASSPKEDMVNTEAFF

j_gene: TRBJ2-7
abundance: many
d_gene: -
v_gene: TRBV7-2
CDR3nt: TGTGCCAGCAGTCGACTCGGAGGTACTTACGAGCAGTACTTC
CDR3aa: CASSRLGGTYEQYF

j_gene: TRBJ2-1
abundance: -
d_gene: -
v_gene: TRBV5-5
CDR3nt: TGTGCCAGCACCCGCCAGGGGTCGAGCTCCTACAATGAGCAGTTCTTC
CDR3aa: CASTRQGSSSYNEQFF

j_gene: TRBJ2-6
abundance: few
d_gene: -
v_gene: TRBV12-3/TRBV12-4
CDR3nt: TGTGCCAGCAGTTCGGACACTGGGGCCAACGTCCTGACTTTC
CDR3aa: CASSSDTGANVLTF

j_gene: TRBJ2-3
abundance: few
d_gene: -
v_gene: TRBV9
CDR3nt: TGTGCCAGCAGGGGACCTTTGATGGATACGCAGTATTTT
CDR3aa: CASRGPLMDTQYF

j_gene: TRBJ1-1
abundance: few
d_gene: -
v_gene: TRBV12-3/TRBV12-4
CDR3nt: TGTGCCAGCAGTCCACAGGGTCGGGGCACTGAAGCTTTCTTT
CDR3aa: CASSPQGRGTEAFF

j_gene: TRBJ2-6
abundance: many
d_gene: -
v_gene: TRBV29-1
CDR3nt: TGCAGCGTCCGATTTGGTTTGGGGGCTGGGGCCAACGTCCTGACTTTC
CDR3aa: CSVRFGLGAGANVLTF

j_gene: TRBJ2-7
abundance: many
d_gene: TRBD1
v_gene: TRBV20-1
CDR3nt: TGCAGTGCTGCAACCGGGACAGGGGCTTACGAGCAGTACTTC
CDR3aa: CSAATGTGAYEQYF

j_gene: TRBJ2-3
abundance: -
d_gene: TRBD2
v_gene: TRBV14
CDR3nt: TGTGCCAGCAGCCATGAGATGACTAGCGGGAGTACAGATACGCAGTATTTT
CDR3aa: CASSHEMTSGSTDTQYF

j_gene: TRBJ2-7
abundance: -
d_gene: -
v_gene: TRBV7-2
CDR3nt: TGTGCCAGCAGCCCTCAAGGGGGAGGTGGTTTCTACGAGCAGTACTTC
CDR3aa: CASSPQGGGGFYEQYF

j_gene: TRBJ2-7
abundance: many
d_gene: -
v_gene: TRBV11-3
CDR3nt: TGTGCCAGCAGCTCCCCCGCACAGCGACCCTACGAGCAGTACTTC
CDR3aa: CASSSPAQRPYEQYF

j_gene: TRBJ2-7
abundance: few
d_gene: TRBD2
v_gene: TRBV3-1
CDR3nt: TGTGCCAGCAGCCGGGTAGCGGGGGCGGTCTCCTACGAGCAGTACTTC
CDR3aa: CASSRVAGAVSYEQYF